This entry describes one T cell receptor beta chain. Its target is not known. Some clones are missing from TCRdb's copy, which holds only in-frame ones; the method was immunoSEQ multiplex PCR. The sample has about 410,000 clones, 92% seen once. The data stem from a study of Ad26.COV2.S vaccination and SARS-CoV-2 variants. On the study more broadly: It was the COV1001 Ad26.COV2.S trial arm that included the donor. Intramuscular Ad26.COV2.S doses were given once or twice, 56 days apart.

Study-wide results and limits: Those who received the vaccine showed greater spike-specific TCR breadth than those given placebo. Reportedly, spike-specific CD8+ and CD4+ T cell responses achieved substantial breadth once vaccination had taken place.

Treatment denoted: roughly 18 received Ad26.COV2.S at low or high dose, single or two shots; about 5 received placebo; per-sample allocation not given. Sample collection was performed on day 63 after the first vaccine or placebo injection. This specimen was peripheral blood, taken in a trial of Ad26.COV2.S vaccine versus placebo. The receptor comes from a person between 18 and 65 years old who received the Ad26.COV2.S COVID-19 vaccine or a placebo.

This CDR3 reads CASSPRDSVHSYNEQFF. The CDR3 DNA reads TGTGCCAGCAGCCCCCGGGACAGCGTTCACTCCTACAATGAGCAGTTCTTC. V usage is TRBV5-8 and J usage is TRBJ2-1; 7 nucleotides line up with TRBD1. Germline CDR1 reads SGHTS; CDR2 reads YDEGEE. The CDR3 spans 17 residues. With V trimmed by 4 bases and J by 0 bases, 10 bases remained unmatched. Filled out from reference TRBV5-8 and TRBJ2-1, the complete variable domain reads EAGVTQSPTHLIKTRGQQATLRCSPISGHTSVYWYQQALGLGLQFLLWYDEGEERNRGNFPPRFSGRQFPNYSSELNVNALELEDSALYLCASSPRDSVHSYNEQFFGPGTRLTVL.